This T cell receptor (beta chain) was recovered during a study of early T cells in non-severe SARS-CoV-2 infection. Whole-study context: Unsorted whole blood bulk RNA was sequenced, with unpaired chains.

In regard to this clonotype: Its target is unknown.

The library protocol tagged individual cDNA molecules with unique molecular identifiers. One entry per CDR3 protein results from TCRdb running MiXCR on the 5' RACE reads. In the table there are about 39,000 distinct CDR3 sequences, around 6% of which are singletons. Study findings and constraints: Anti-spike CD8 specificities were favored by VDJdb matching, whose results missed private and CD4 specificities.

This CDR3 is built from 14 residues. The germline V gene has CDR1 LNHDA and CDR2 SQIVND (reference sequence). The trim removed 0 bases at V and 13 bases at J, leaving 6 bases unmatched. This chain joins TRBV19 and TRBJ2-6; 7 bases match TRBD1. This TCR was sampled from an adult who was a healthcare worker with PCR-confirmed SARS-CoV-2 infection or an uninfected control (not recorded which). The sequences come from whole blood, collected at baseline. The CDR3 reads CASSIDRTGRVLTF. For the CDR3, the DNA is TGTGCCAGTAGTATAGACAGGACAGGAAGGGTCCTGACTTTC.